This is a list of T cell receptor beta chains from one sample in a study of PD-L1 blockade in urothelial cancer. The method was immunoSEQ multiplex PCR; TCRdb's version includes in-frame clones alone and lacks a portion of them. The sample holds fewer than 60,000 clones, 84% seen once. Sample: PBMCs, taken around atezolizumab (anti-PD-L1) treatment. The source of these receptors is a man in his fifties with urothelial cancer. The CDR3 runs from the conserved cysteine through the conserved F or W. Each record gives: J gene, V gene, D gene, clone size, CDR3 DNA, CDR3 protein. A D gene is named only where the DNA matches it firmly. Not all rows give a size; the values are once, few, many and, for expanded clones, a class.

J gene: TRBJ2-1
V gene: TRBV5-6
D gene: TRBD1
clone size: -
CDR3 DNA: TGTGCCAGCAACCGGGACAGGAGAAACAATGAGCAGTTCTTC
CDR3 protein: CASNRDRRNNEQFF

J gene: TRBJ2-5
V gene: TRBV27
D gene: -
clone size: -
CDR3 DNA: TGTGCCAGCAGTTTCCCAGGGGAGACCCAGTACTTC
CDR3 protein: CASSFPGETQYF

J gene: TRBJ2-3
V gene: TRBV7-2
D gene: TRBD2
clone size: few
CDR3 DNA: TGTGCCAGCAGCTTATACGGGACTAGCGGAGCTAGCACAGATACGCAGTATTTT
CDR3 protein: CASSLYGTSGASTDTQYF

J gene: TRBJ1-2
V gene: TRBV5-6
D gene: -
clone size: -
CDR3 DNA: TGTGCCAGCAGCTTCCGGGATACTAACTATGGCTACACCTTC
CDR3 protein: CASSFRDTNYGYTF

J gene: TRBJ1-5
V gene: TRBV6-1
D gene: -
clone size: once
CDR3 DNA: TGTGCCAGCAGTGAACGGCGGTACAATCAGCCCCAGCATTTT
CDR3 protein: CASSERRYNQPQHF

J gene: TRBJ1-2
V gene: TRBV27
D gene: -
clone size: -
CDR3 DNA: TGTGCCAGCAGGGAGGGAGGCTATGGCTACACCTTC
CDR3 protein: CASREGGYGYTF

J gene: TRBJ1-2
V gene: TRBV10-2
D gene: -
clone size: -
CDR3 DNA: TGCGCCAGCAGCATCCGGGGCTATGGCTACACCTTC
CDR3 protein: CASSIRGYGYTF

J gene: TRBJ2-1
V gene: TRBV9
D gene: -
clone size: -
CDR3 DNA: TGTGCCAGCAGCGTATTAGCTCGGAACAATGAGCAGTTCTTC
CDR3 protein: CASSVLARNNEQFF

J gene: TRBJ2-7
V gene: TRBV7-2
D gene: -
clone size: -
CDR3 DNA: TGTGCCAGCAGCTTAGGGGGACTCCTCGTCGAGCAGTACTTC
CDR3 protein: CASSLGGLLVEQYF

J gene: TRBJ1-6
V gene: TRBV9
D gene: TRBD1
clone size: -
CDR3 DNA: TGTGCCAGCAGCATATGGGACAGGGTTACTAATTCACCCCTCCACTTT
CDR3 protein: CASSIWDRVTNSPLHF

J gene: TRBJ1-5
V gene: TRBV6-1
D gene: -
clone size: -
CDR3 DNA: TGTGCCAGCAGTGAAGGACCGGCAGGGAATCAGCCCCAGCATTTT
CDR3 protein: CASSEGPAGNQPQHF

J gene: TRBJ1-6
V gene: TRBV7-6
D gene: TRBD1
clone size: -
CDR3 DNA: TGTGCCAGCAGCTGGACAGGGGGCGATTCACCCCTCCACTTT
CDR3 protein: CASSWTGGDSPLHF

J gene: TRBJ1-1
V gene: TRBV19
D gene: TRBD1
clone size: -
CDR3 DNA: TGTGCCAGTACACAGGGGGCGGACACTGAAGCTTTCTTT
CDR3 protein: CASTQGADTEAFF

J gene: TRBJ1-3
V gene: TRBV9
D gene: -
clone size: once
CDR3 DNA: TGTGCCAGCAGCCCCCTCGGAGGGTCTGGAAACACCATATATTTT
CDR3 protein: CASSPLGGSGNTIYF